A single sample is the source of the 24 T cell receptor beta chains below, sequenced in a study of T cell responses to AZD1222 COVID-19 vaccine. Sequencing used immunoSEQ multiplex PCR; TCRdb keeps in-frame clones, though not all of them. The table lists 98,000 or so clones, 86% of them singletons. Sequences were derived from peripheral blood, sampled 28 days after the second dose of the MenACWY control vaccine. These receptor sequences come from an adult who received the MenACWY meningococcal vaccine as a control.

V gene TRBV11-3 combines with J gene TRBJ1-4; possibly TRBD1 for D (5 bases). Germline loops: CDR1 SGHNT, CDR2 YENEEA. This CDR3 contains 14 residues. Deletions cut 5 bases from V and 7 bases from J, with 14 bases between. The CDR3 DNA reads as TGTGCCAGCAGCCCCTCACCCGACAGTGAAAAACTGTTTTTT. It is translated as CASSPSPDSEKLFF.

CDR3 coding DNA: TGCGCCAGCAGCCAGACGGACAGGGAGGCAGATACGCAGTATTTT. It encodes CASSQTDREADTQYF. The chain combines TRBV4-3 with TRBJ2-3, with 8 bases fitting TRBD1. V lost 3 bases, J lost 4 bases, and 6 bases stayed unmatched. CDR1 is LGHNA and CDR2 is YSLEER in the germline V gene. The CDR3 covers 15 residues.

The genes are TRBV28 and TRBJ1-4, with 7 bases that match TRBD1. The CDR3 totals 15 residues. Germline loops: CDR1 MDHEN, CDR2 SYDVKM. Germline trimming cut 4 bases from V and 5 bases from J; bases unmatched to any gene: 7. The CDR3 here is CASSSPGTVNEKLFF. The CDR3 DNA is TGTGCCAGCAGTTCTCCCGGGACAGTGAATGAAAAACTGTTTTTT.

V is TRBV11-2 and J is TRBJ1-1, with D possibly matching TRBD1 (5 bases). Germline CDR1 is SGHAT and CDR2 is FQNNGV. With 1 base removed from V and 3 bases from J, the gap between germline ends came to 12 bases. This CDR3 region has 15 residues. The CDR3 DNA sequence: TGTGCCAGCAGCTTAGTGGGGGGTATGGACACTGAAGCTTTCTTT. Protein sequence: CASSLVGGMDTEAFF.

The J gene is TRBJ1-3, the V gene TRBV9; 7 bases agree with TRBD1. The CDR3 contains 16 residues. Per germline, CDR1 SGDLS and CDR2 YYNGEE. V was pared by 3 bases and J by 0 bases, with 6 bases of the junction left unmatched. DNA of the CDR3: TGTGCCAGCAGCGGAACTAGGACAGGCTCTGGAAACACCATATATTTT. It specifies CASSGTRTGSGNTIYF.

The genes are TRBV2 and TRBJ2-5; TRBD2 aligns across 12 bases. The CDR3 runs to 13 residues. V shed 8 bases and J 5 bases; nucleotides not matched to a gene: 3. Germline CDR1 and CDR2: SNHLY and FYNNEI. The CDR3 DNA sequence: TGTGCCAGCCGGGGGACTAGCGGGGAGACCCAGTACTTC. It is translated as CASRGTSGETQYF.

This clone was seen just once. Here the CDR3 reads CASSQGAGGGNTIYF. The CDR3, as DNA: TGTGCCAGCAGCCAAGGTGCGGGGGGCGGAAACACCATATATTTT. The chain is built from TRBV3-1 (or the pseudogene TRBV3-2) and TRBJ1-3; TRBD1 might be the D (6 bases). Deletions cut 1 base from V and 4 bases from J, with 11 bases between. Germline V gene lookup returns CDR1 LGHDT and CDR2 YNNKEL (reference sequence). This CDR3 contains 15 residues.

The rearrangement joins TRBV6-6 to TRBJ1-3, with D possibly TRBD1 on 5 matching bases. Trimming took off 6 bases at V and 0 bases at J, with 9 bases between the two ends. The germline gives CDR1 MNHNY, CDR2 SVGAGI (reference sequence). The CDR3 totals 14 residues. For the CDR3, the DNA is TGTGCCAGCAGGGACACAGGCTCTGGAAACACCATATATTTT. Protein product: CASRDTGSGNTIYF.

The rearrangement joins TRBV15 to TRBJ1-4, with a tentative D call TRBD1 (5 bases). With 0 bases removed from V and 8 bases from J, the gap between germline ends came to 13 bases. Germline V gene lookup returns CDR1 LNHNV and CDR2 YYDKDF (reference sequence). This CDR3 is 15 amino acids long. CDR3 nucleotide sequence: TGTGCCACCAGCAGAGATTGGGGCGGCCGGGAAAAACTGTTTTTT. Protein: CATSRDWGGREKLFF. The full variable domain, its missing parts supplied by reference TRBV15 and TRBJ1-4, is DAMVIQNPRYQVTQFGKPVTLSCSQTLNHNVMYWYQQKSSQAPKLLFHYYDKDFNNEADTPDNFQSRRPNTSFCFLDIRSPGLGDTAMYLCATSRDWGGREKLFFGSGTQLSVL.

The chain uses TRBV7-6 and TRBJ1-5; TRBD1 aligns across 10 bases. The CDR3 contains 15 residues. Germline V lookup: CDR1 SGHVS, CDR2 FNYEAQ. The J segment lost 4 bases and the V segment lost 2 bases, leaving 2 bases of the junction unmatched. CDR3 amino acids: CASSLRQGANQPQHF. CDR3 bases: TGTGCCAGCAGCTTAAGACAGGGGGCTAATCAGCCCCAGCATTTT.

V usage is TRBV6-5 and J usage is TRBJ1-3; D gene unclear. The CDR3 consists of 14 residues. The V and J ends lost 5 bases and 0 bases respectively, with 8 bases between them. Germline CDR1 and CDR2: MNHEY and SVGAGI. The CDR3 DNA reads TGTGCCAGCAGTATGGGGAGCTCTGGAAACACCATATATTTT. Its translation: CASSMGSSGNTIYF.

CDR3 protein: CASSLRRTGPMNTEAFF. In nucleotides, the CDR3 is TGTGCCAGTAGTTTACGACGGACCGGACCGATGAACACTGAAGCTTTCTTT. This chain connects TRBV19 to TRBJ1-1; D remains unclear. CDR3 size: 17 residues. Germline V gene data show CDR1 as LNHDA and CDR2 as SQIVND (reference sequence). V was trimmed by 5 bases and J by 0 bases, leaving 19 bases between them.

This chain connects TRBV19 to TRBJ1-2; 8 bases line up with TRBD1. The CDR3 extends over 14 amino acids. Per the germline V gene, CDR1 is LNHDA and CDR2 is SQIVND (reference sequence). The V and J ends lost 7 bases and 4 bases, in that order; junction bases with no gene match: 8. CDR3 sequence reads: CASNPGQGVYGYTF. CDR3 in DNA: TGTGCCAGTAATCCCGGACAGGGTGTCTATGGCTACACCTTC.

The V call is TRBV9, the J call TRBJ1-2; D is unclear. The germline CDR1 and CDR2 sequences are SGDLS and YYNGEE. The V gene lost 1 base and the J gene lost 5 bases, with 9 bases spanning the gap. The CDR3 totals 13 residues. This chain's CDR3 is CASSVNGAYGYTF. The CDR3 DNA sequence: TGTGCCAGCAGCGTAAACGGAGCGTATGGCTACACCTTC.

CDR3 residues: CASSYLGPVYEQYF. CDR3 DNA: TGTGCCAGCAGTTACCTCGGCCCAGTCTACGAGCAGTACTTC. The chain employs TRBV2 and TRBJ2-7; D unclear. In germline, CDR1 is SNHLY, CDR2 FYNNEI. V dropped 5 bases and J dropped 3 bases, with 14 bases sitting between them. The CDR3 covers 14 residues.

The chain links TRBV5-1 to TRBJ1-1; TRBD1 matches at 7 bases. CDR1 is SGHRS and CDR2 is YFSETQ in the germline V gene. The trim removed 1 base at V and 4 bases at J, leaving 7 bases unmatched. The CDR3 covers 15 residues. The CDR3 here is CASSLITGAGTEAFF. For the CDR3, the DNA is TGCGCCAGCAGCTTGATTACAGGGGCCGGCACTGAAGCTTTCTTT. Combining the CDR3 with reference TRBV5-1 and TRBJ1-1 gives the whole variable domain KAGVTQTPRYLIKTRGQQVTLSCSPISGHRSVSWYQQTPGQGLQFLFEYFSETQRNKGNFPGRFSGRQFSNSRSEMNVSTLELGDSALYLCASSLITGAGTEAFFGQGTRLTVV.

The gene calls are TRBV9 and TRBJ2-3, with D tentatively TRBD2 (6 bases). Deletions cut 4 bases from V and 6 bases from J, with 9 bases between. The CDR3 totals 12 residues. Per germline, CDR1 SGDLS and CDR2 YYNGEE. The DNA for the CDR3 is TGTGCCAGCAGCCCGGACTACGATACGCAGTATTTT. This encodes CASSPDYDTQYF. The full variable domain, completed using reference TRBV9 and TRBJ2-3, is DSGVTQTPKHLITATGQRVTLRCSPRSGDLSVYWYQQSLDQGLQFLIQYYNGEERAKGNILERFSAQQFPDLHSELNLSSLELGDSALYFCASSPDYDTQYFGPGTRLTVL.

The chain joins TRBV28 to TRBJ2-7; maybe TRBD1 (5 bases). Trimming shortened V by 6 bases and J by 3 bases, and 6 bases separated the two germline ends. Germline V gene lookup returns CDR1 MDHEN and CDR2 SYDVKM. The CDR3 has 11 amino acids. CDR3 nucleotide sequence: TGTGCCAGCAGGACAGTCTACGAGCAGTACTTC. Encoded protein: CASRTVYEQYF.

The CDR3 DNA is TGTGCCAGCAGTCCCGGACAGGGGGAGGACGAGCAGTACTTC. Its translation is CASSPGQGEDEQYF. The rearrangement joins TRBV27 to TRBJ2-7; TRBD1 aligns across 10 bases. CDR1 is MNHEY and CDR2 is SMNVEV in the germline V gene (reference sequence). The CDR3 length is 14 residues. V was clipped by 5 bases and J by 5 bases; unmatched bases: 6.

The gene calls are TRBV18 and TRBJ1-1; D not certain. Germline lookup yields CDR1 KGHSH and CDR2 LQKENI. V dropped 3 bases and J dropped 11 bases, with 16 bases sitting between them. This CDR3 spans 13 amino acids. This chain's CDR3 is CASSPQKGPEAFF. The DNA of the CDR3 is TGTGCCAGCTCACCCCAGAAGGGCCCGGAGGCTTTCTTT.

The V and J genes are TRBV12-5 and TRBJ1-2; tentatively, D is TRBD1 (6 bases). Germline V lookup: CDR1 LGHNT, CDR2 FRNRAP. V lost 1 base and J lost 4, with 10 bases in between. The CDR3 has 14 amino acids. This CDR3 reads CASGLEEGGYGYTF. For the CDR3, the DNA is TGTGCTAGTGGTTTGGAAGAGGGGGGCTATGGCTACACCTTC. The variable domain in full, with the rest retrieved from reference TRBV12-5 and TRBJ1-2, is DARVTQTPRHKVTEMGQEVTMRCQPILGHNTVFWYRQTMMQGLELLAYFRNRAPLDDSGMPKDRFSAEMPDATLATLKIQPSEPRDSAVYFCASGLEEGGYGYTFGSGTRLTVV.

The chain uses TRBV7-9 and TRBJ1-1; 7 bases align to TRBD1. CDR1 and CDR2 from the germline V gene are SEHNR and FQNEAQ (reference sequence). The CDR3 loop spans 14 amino acids. J lost 1 base, V lost 2 bases, and 1 base had no gene match. This CDR3 reads CASSLRQGNTEAFF. In DNA, the CDR3 is TGTGCCAGCAGCTTACGACAGGGGAACACTGAAGCTTTCTTT.

The chain carries TRBV6-6 and TRBJ1-5; 8 bases are shared with TRBD1. J was trimmed by 4 bases and V by 6 bases; bases with no gene match: 5. Germline V gives CDR1 MNHNY, CDR2 SVGAGI (reference sequence). This CDR3 contains 14 residues. The CDR3 coding sequence is TGTGCCAGCAGCCCTACAGGGGGAAATCAGCCCCAGCATTTT. Protein: CASSPTGGNQPQHF.

The chain uses TRBV2 and TRBJ1-1; D gene uncertain. V was cut by 4 bases and J by 3 bases, with 15 bases left in between. This CDR3 region has 15 residues. From germline, CDR1 is SNHLY and CDR2 FYNNEI. CDR3 sequence reads: CASSATPGRYTEAFF. DNA for the CDR3: TGTGCCAGCAGTGCTACCCCCGGTAGGTACACTGAAGCTTTCTTT.